What follows are 24 T cell receptor beta chains derived from one specimen sequenced in a study of breast tumors, draining lymph nodes, adjacent tissues. Using its own MiXCR run on the multiplex PCR reads, TCRdb lists one record per CDR3 protein. The table shows 10,000 to 15,000 distinct CDR3 sequences, with less than 85% occurring only once. The sequenced sample was tumor-adjacent breast tissue. The origin of the receptors is a female donor with breast cancer. Some clones in this sample may be carry-over from other donors' samples.

This clonotype has at least ten counts. A read error is possible here, since a much larger clone lies one base away. This chain joins TRBV7-9 and TRBJ2-7; 8 nucleotides line up with TRBD2. CDR1 is SEHNR and CDR2 is FQNEAQ in the germline V gene (reference sequence). J gave up 3 bases and V 5 bases, and 6 bases lay outside the gene matches. This CDR3 is 14 amino acids long. For the CDR3, the DNA is TGTGCCAGCAGCCATACTAGCGGATACTACGAGCAGTACTTC. Translation gives CASSHTSGYYEQYF.

The rearrangement joins TRBV4-3 to TRBJ2-1, with D unclear. CDR1 and CDR2 from the germline V gene are LGHNA and YSLEER. CDR3 length: 14 residues. Trimming shortened V by 0 bases and J by 6 bases, and 9 bases separated the two germline ends. CDR3 residues: CASSQELRSNEQFF. The CDR3 DNA sequence: TGCGCCAGCAGCCAAGAATTGCGGTCCAATGAGCAGTTCTTC.

This clonotype was counted only a few times. The chain employs TRBV9 and TRBJ2-7, with 7 bases matching TRBD2. The V and J ends lost 0 bases and 0 bases, in that order; junction bases with no gene match: 0. Germline CDR1 and CDR2: SGDLS and YYNGEE. The CDR3 contains 14 residues. For the CDR3, the DNA is TGTGCCAGCAGCGTAGCTAGCGGCTCCTACGAGCAGTACTTC. This translates into CASSVASGSYEQYF.

This chain connects TRBV2 to TRBJ2-2, with TRBD2 matching over 10 bases. The CDR3 totals 15 residues. With V trimmed by 7 bases and J by 4 bases, 6 bases remained unmatched. Germline V CDR1 and CDR2: SNHLY, FYNNEI. The CDR3 protein is CASTPAGGGTGELFF. CDR3 sequence (DNA): TGTGCCAGCACCCCAGCGGGAGGGGGCACCGGGGAGCTGTTTTTT.

This sequence joins TRBV20-1 and TRBJ2-3, with 9 bases that match TRBD2. V lost 6 bases to trimming and J lost 1 base; unmatched junction nucleotides: 5. CDR1 is DFQATT and CDR2 is SNEGSKA in the germline V gene (reference sequence). This CDR3 spans 14 amino acids. Here the CDR3 reads CSAEREVGTDTQYF. The CDR3 DNA sequence: TGCAGTGCCGAGCGGGAGGTGGGCACAGATACGCAGTATTTT.

Of note for this clonotype: At one end the junction does not follow the germline gene, possibly because of a read error. The chain is built from TRBV20-1 and TRBJ2-1, with unresolved D. Germline-derived CDR1 and CDR2 are DFQATT and SNEGSKA (reference sequence). CDR3 length: 11 amino acids. The CDR3 DNA sequence: TGCTGTGCTAGTCGTTCGGTTGAGCAGTTCTTC. This gives the protein CCASRSVEQFF.

This chain links TRBV5-5 with TRBJ2-7; D is undetermined. The germline CDR1 and CDR2 sequences are SGHKS and YYEKEE (reference sequence). The CDR3 totals 15 residues. Trimming took off 4 bases at V and 0 bases at J, with 14 bases between the two ends. The CDR3 bases are TGTGCCAGCAGCCCTCGGTTGTTAGGCTCCTACGAGCAGTACTTC. Its translation is CASSPRLLGSYEQYF.

This clonotype is categorized as medium-sized. This chain uses TRBV2 with TRBJ1-5; TRBD1 matches 7 bases. The J segment lost 2 bases and the V segment lost 0 bases, leaving 4 bases of the junction unmatched. This CDR3 region has 16 residues. Per the germline V gene, CDR1 is SNHLY and CDR2 is FYNNEI. The CDR3 here is CASSEALGQGNQPQHF. The CDR3 DNA sequence: TGTGCCAGCAGTGAAGCGCTAGGACAGGGCAATCAGCCCCAGCATTTT. Full variable domain (missing parts from reference TRBV2 and TRBJ1-5): EPEVTQTPSHQVTQMGQEVILRCVPISNHLYFYWYRQILGQKVEFLVSFYNNEISEKSEIFDDQFSVERPDGSNFTLKIRSTKLEDSAMYFCASSEALGQGNQPQHFGDGTRLSIL.

The rearrangement links TRBV5-1 to TRBJ2-3; the match to TRBD1 covers 7 bases. V was pared by 0 bases and J by 2 bases, with 6 bases of the junction left unmatched. CDR1 and CDR2 from the germline V gene are SGHRS and YFSETQ. This CDR3 spans 16 amino acids. CDR3: CASSLGVGQPTDTQYF. CDR3 nucleotides: TGCGCCAGCAGCTTGGGGGTGGGACAGCCCACAGATACGCAGTATTTT.

The rearrangement uses TRBV6-6 and TRBJ1-2, with D tentatively TRBD1 (5 bases). Between the trimmed V and J ends, which lost 2 bases and 0 bases, there was a span of 7 bases. The CDR3 extends over 14 amino acids. Germline CDR1 and CDR2: MNHNY and SVGAGI (reference sequence). The CDR3 protein is CASSYGRANYGYTF. The CDR3 DNA is TGTGCCAGCAGTTACGGCAGGGCTAACTATGGCTACACCTTC.

The chain joins TRBV7-8 to TRBJ2-2; D uncertain. The V gene lost 1 base and the J gene lost 7 bases, with 4 bases spanning the gap. Germline loops: CDR1 SGHVS, CDR2 FQNEAQ. CDR3 length equals 12 residues. CDR3 nucleotides: TGTGCCAGCAGCTTAGACGTCGGGGAGCTGTTTTTT. Translated, it gives CASSLDVGELFF.

The genes are TRBV12-3 or TRBV12-4 and TRBJ2-1, with D hard to call. V was trimmed by 10 bases and J by 15 bases, leaving 28 bases between them. The CDR3 consists of 14 residues. The CDR3 is CATSKDDGPEVAFF. The DNA of the CDR3 is TGTGCCACCAGCAAAGATGACGGTCCCGAAGTTGCGTTCTTC.

The V gene is TRBV5-1, the J gene TRBJ2-3; D is uncertain. Germline V CDR1 and CDR2: SGHRS, YFSETQ. The CDR3 is 17 amino acids. The V end was cut by 0 bases, the J end by 4 bases, with 18 bases between. In nucleotides, the CDR3 is TGCGCCAGCAGCTTGGCCGGCTCTCAAACGGTGGCAGATACGCAGTATTTT. Translation: CASSLAGSQTVADTQYF.

The chain carries TRBV6-2 or TRBV6-3 and TRBJ2-7; D may be TRBD1 or TRBD2 (6 bases each). There are 12 residues in the CDR3. The V gene's germline CDR1 is MNHEY and CDR2 SVGEGT. V was trimmed by 7 bases and J by 7 bases, leaving 14 bases between them. CDR3: CASTGAQREQYF. The CDR3 coding sequence is TGTGCCAGCACGGGGGCACAGCGGGAGCAGTACTTC.

The chain uses TRBV4-2 and TRBJ2-2, with 7 bases identical to TRBD2. Looked up from germline, CDR1 is LGHNA and CDR2 is YNFKEQ. V gave up 3 bases and J gave up 7 bases; unmatched junction bases: 5. The CDR3 loop spans 14 amino acids. CDR3 DNA sequence: TGTGCCAGCAGCCAGCGGGAGAGGGTCGGGGAGCTGTTTTTT. Protein product: CASSQRERVGELFF.

This clonotype is medium-sized (0.01 to 0.1%) in the sample. The rearrangement joins TRBV7-7 to TRBJ2-2; 8 nucleotides line up with TRBD1. In germline, CDR1 is SSHAT, CDR2 FNYEAQ (reference sequence). The CDR3 length is 14 residues. V was clipped by 5 bases and J by 7 bases; unmatched bases: 6. In DNA form, the CDR3 reads TGTGCCAGCAGCCTAGGACAGGGTAGCGGGGAGCTGTTTTTT. As protein: CASSLGQGSGELFF.

This sequence joins TRBV28 and TRBJ2-7, with 9 bases aligning to TRBD1. V lost 2 bases to trimming and J lost 5 bases; unmatched junction nucleotides: 4. Germline V gene lookup returns CDR1 MDHEN and CDR2 SYDVKM. This CDR3 has 14 amino acids. The CDR3 protein is CASSLHRGLNEQYF. Written as DNA, the CDR3 is TGTGCCAGCAGTTTACACAGGGGGCTGAACGAGCAGTACTTC.

This rearrangement joins TRBV29-1 to TRBJ2-1, with D unclear. The V gene's germline CDR1 is SQVTM and CDR2 ANQGSEA. The CDR3 has 12 residues. V dropped 2 bases and J dropped 6 bases, with 8 bases sitting between them. The CDR3 sequence: CSVESQSNEQFF. The CDR3 coding sequence is TGCAGCGTTGAATCGCAGTCCAATGAGCAGTTCTTC.

This sequence joins TRBV2 and TRBJ2-6, with 8 bases matching TRBD1. V gave up 5 bases and J gave up 3 bases; unmatched junction bases: 6. The CDR3 contains 16 residues. CDR1 is SNHLY and CDR2 is FYNNEI in the germline V gene. CDR3 DNA sequence: TGTGCCAGCAGTAGGACAGGGAGAGATGGGGCCAACGTCCTGACTTTC. The encoded protein is CASSRTGRDGANVLTF.

Ten or more counts support this clonotype. The gene calls are TRBV7-6 and TRBJ2-1; tentative D call: TRBD1 (8 bases). Germline loops: CDR1 SGHVS, CDR2 FNYEAQ. The CDR3 has 16 residues. V shed 3 bases and J shed 3 bases, with 15 bases lying between them. CDR3 in amino acids: CASSFLTGDYYNEQFF. DNA for the CDR3: TGTGCCAGCAGCTTCCTGACAGGGGACTACTACAATGAGCAGTTCTTC.

This chain uses TRBV2 with TRBJ2-1, with TRBD2 matching 13 bases. Germline loops: CDR1 SNHLY, CDR2 FYNNEI. J gave up 9 bases and V 1 base, and 3 bases lay outside the gene matches. This CDR3 region has 15 residues. This CDR3 reads CASSEETSGRSEQFF. As DNA, the CDR3 is TGTGCCAGCAGTGAAGAGACTAGCGGGAGGAGTGAGCAGTTCTTC.

The V gene is TRBV10-3, the J gene TRBJ1-5; TRBD1 is a possible D gene (5 bases). Germline CDR1 and CDR2: ENHRY and SYGVKD. The V end was cut by 4 bases, the J end by 3 bases, with 13 bases between. The CDR3 runs 15 residues. CDR3 coding DNA: TGTGCCATCAGTGCGCGGGGGAAGGACAATCAGCCCCAGCATTTT. Residues: CAISARGKDNQPQHF.

J is TRBJ2-7 and V is TRBV18, with D hard to call. Trimming shortened V by 3 bases and J by 2 bases, and 11 bases separated the two germline ends. CDR3 size: 14 residues. CDR1 KGHSH and CDR2 LQKENI come from the germline V gene. In DNA form, the CDR3 reads TGTGCCAGCTCACCCACGAATGCGGCCTACGAGCAGTACTTC. Translation: CASSPTNAAYEQYF.

The rearrangement uses TRBV5-1 and TRBJ2-3, with TRBD2 matching 9 bases. With V trimmed by 0 bases and J by 2 bases, 7 bases remained unmatched. Germline lookup yields CDR1 SGHRS and CDR2 YFSETQ. The CDR3 length is 17 residues. In DNA form, the CDR3 reads TGCGCCAGCAGCTTGGTAGTAGCGGGAGTGGCCACAGATACGCAGTATTTT. Its translation: CASSLVVAGVATDTQYF.